This TCR beta chain was captured in a study of blood T cell repertoires in COVID-19. Germline lookup yields CDR1 ENHRY and CDR2 SYGVKD. The CDR3 sequence is 14 residues long. Trimming removed 5 bases at V and 2 bases at J, with 12 bases between. Recruited during active infection, patients (from Seattle) were subsequently followed longitudinally. Per the authors' pipeline: Reference gene primers were amplified, and this amplification served to estimate nucleated cell counts. Sequenced by immunoSEQ multiplex PCR; TCRdb stores in-frame clones only, minus some. That table is the source of V, J and clone size, and D and trimming were worked out from the DNA. The sample lists more than 200,000 clones, around 80% occurring once.

This sequence joins TRBV10-3 and TRBJ1-1; D not resolved. The sample taken for sequencing was peripheral blood. The sequence was collected from a woman aged 80 or over with COVID-19, enrolled during active disease. CDR3 in amino acids: CAISYTDGNTEAFF. DNA of the CDR3: TGTGCCATCAGTTATACAGACGGTAACACTGAAGCTTTCTTT.